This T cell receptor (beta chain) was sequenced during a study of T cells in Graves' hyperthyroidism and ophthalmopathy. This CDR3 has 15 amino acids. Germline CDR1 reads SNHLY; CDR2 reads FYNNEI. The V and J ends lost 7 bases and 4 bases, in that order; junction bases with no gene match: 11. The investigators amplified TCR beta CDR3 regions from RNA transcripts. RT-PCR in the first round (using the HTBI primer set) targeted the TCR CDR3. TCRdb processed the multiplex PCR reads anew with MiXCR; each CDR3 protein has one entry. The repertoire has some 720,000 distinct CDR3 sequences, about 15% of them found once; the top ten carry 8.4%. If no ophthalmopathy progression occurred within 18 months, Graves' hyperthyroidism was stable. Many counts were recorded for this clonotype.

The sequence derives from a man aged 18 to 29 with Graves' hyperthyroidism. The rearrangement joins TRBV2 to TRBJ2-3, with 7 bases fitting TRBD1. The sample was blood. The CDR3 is CASIPDRSSADTQYF. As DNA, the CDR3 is TGTGCCAGCATTCCGGACAGGAGTAGTGCAGATACGCAGTATTTT.